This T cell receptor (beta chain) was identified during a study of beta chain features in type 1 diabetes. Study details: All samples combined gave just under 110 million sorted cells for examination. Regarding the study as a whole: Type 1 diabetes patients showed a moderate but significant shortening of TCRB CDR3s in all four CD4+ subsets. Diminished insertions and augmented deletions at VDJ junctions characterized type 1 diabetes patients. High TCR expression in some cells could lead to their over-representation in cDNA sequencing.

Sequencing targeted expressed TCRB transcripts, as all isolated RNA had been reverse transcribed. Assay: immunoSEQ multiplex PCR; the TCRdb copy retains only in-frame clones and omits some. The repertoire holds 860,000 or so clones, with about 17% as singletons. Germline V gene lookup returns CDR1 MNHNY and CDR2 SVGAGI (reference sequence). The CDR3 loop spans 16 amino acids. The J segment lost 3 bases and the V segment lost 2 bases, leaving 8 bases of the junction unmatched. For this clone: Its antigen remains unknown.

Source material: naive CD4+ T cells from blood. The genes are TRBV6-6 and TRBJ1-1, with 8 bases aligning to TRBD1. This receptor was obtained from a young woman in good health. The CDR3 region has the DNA TGTGCCAGCAGTTACCCGACCGGACAGGGTCACACTGAAGCTTTCTTT. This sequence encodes CASSYPTGQGHTEAFF.